The next 9 T cell receptor beta chains were all read from a single sample in a study of cytomegalovirus exposure and HLA in healthy donors. In the PCR, 60 Vbeta and 13 Jbeta primers were used. Profiled with immunoSEQ multiplex PCR; TCRdb holds only in-frame clones, not every one. Seen here are about 110,000 clones, 69% observed once, and the top ten hold more than 2.5%. Sequencing was performed on PBMCs. The source is a man aged 25 to 40 in good health and CMV-seronegative.

This clone has only one observation. The J gene is TRBJ1-1, the V gene TRBV7-2, with D uncertain. The CDR3 loop spans 14 amino acids. Germline CDR1 is SGHTA and CDR2 is FQGNSA. V shed 3 bases and J shed 1 base, with 9 bases lying between them. The CDR3 bases are TGTGCCAGCAGCTTGAGGGTTGCGAACACTGAAGCTTTCTTT. Protein product: CASSLRVANTEAFF.

The V call is TRBV9, the J call TRBJ1-1, with 7 bases fitting TRBD1. This CDR3 has 16 residues. The trim removed 4 bases at V and 5 bases at J, leaving 14 bases unmatched. CDR1 SGDLS and CDR2 YYNGEE come from the germline V gene. The CDR3 is CASSPSKGAVVTEAFF. The CDR3 bases are TGTGCCAGCAGCCCAAGTAAGGGGGCAGTTGTTACTGAAGCTTTCTTT.

The genes are TRBV4-3 and TRBJ2-5; D possibly corresponds to TRBD2 (5 bases). CDR1 and CDR2 from the germline V gene are LGHNA and YSLEER. The CDR3 totals 15 residues. V lost 2 bases and J 2 bases, leaving 12 bases between the germline ends. This CDR3 is CASSQLPGKQETQYF. CDR3 DNA: TGCGCCAGCAGCCAACTGCCGGGAAAACAAGAGACCCAGTACTTC.

With respect to this clone: Other DNA sequences in the sample encode the same CDR3. The chain employs TRBV5-6 and TRBJ1-1, with D unresolved. Per the germline V gene, CDR1 is SGHDT and CDR2 is YYEEEE. CDR3 length: 13 residues. Deletions cut 1 base from V and 4 bases from J, with 8 bases between. CDR3 amino acids: CASSLLTVTEAFF. In DNA, the CDR3 is TGTGCCAGCAGCTTGCTTACGGTCACTGAAGCTTTCTTT.

As for this clone: Compared with germline, one end of the junction differs, possibly owing to a read error. The gene calls are TRBV11-3 and TRBJ1-2; perhaps TRBD1 as D (5 bases). Looked up from germline, CDR1 is SGHNT and CDR2 is YENEEA. The CDR3 is 14 amino acids. This CDR3 is CAGSAVQENYGYTF. The CDR3 DNA is TGTGCCGGCAGCGCCGTACAGGAGAACTATGGCTACACCTTC.

V is TRBV7-9 and J is TRBJ1-2; TRBD1 matches 7 bases. The germline V gene has CDR1 SEHNR and CDR2 FQNEAQ (reference sequence). J lost 5 bases, V lost 5 bases, and 2 bases had no gene match. The CDR3 is 12 amino acids. DNA of the CDR3: TGTGCCAGCAGCCTGGGACAGTATGGCTACACCTTC. Residues: CASSLGQYGYTF.

This sequence joins TRBV2 and TRBJ1-2, with unresolved D. CDR1 and CDR2 from the germline V gene are SNHLY and FYNNEI. Between the trimmed V and J ends, which lost 3 bases and 7 bases, there was a span of 12 bases. CDR3 length: 13 amino acids. CDR3 sequence: CASSEQSGSGYTF. The CDR3 DNA sequence: TGTGCCAGCAGTGAGCAGTCTGGCTCTGGCTACACCTTC.

The chain couples TRBV7-2 to TRBJ2-7, with 8 bases aligning to TRBD2. Germline V gives CDR1 SGHTA, CDR2 FQGNSA. V gave up 2 bases and J gave up 0 bases; unmatched junction bases: 3. The CDR3 totals 15 residues. As DNA, the CDR3 is TGTGCCAGCAGCTTAACGGGAGGGCCCTCCTACGAGCAGTACTTC. Amino acid sequence: CASSLTGGPSYEQYF.

This CDR3 reads CASKLAGGQGETQYF. Here the CDR3 DNA reads TGCGCCAGCAAGCTAGCGGGAGGCCAGGGGGAGACCCAGTACTTC. V usage is TRBV10-2 and J usage is TRBJ2-5, with 11 positions matching TRBD2. The CDR3 sequence is 15 residues long. The germline gives CDR1 WSHSY, CDR2 SAAADI. Trimming removed 7 bases from V and 5 bases from J; junction bases left unmatched: 9.